This T cell receptor beta chain was captured in a study of T cell clonotyping in hematopoietic cell transplantation. As for the study in general: Cytoreduction preceded collection of pretransplant recipient samples.

Findings and caveats of the study: CD4 and CD8 repertoire contributions could not be separated without sorting. Pathologically expanded recipient clonotypes increased progressively from day 30 to day 180 as diversity fell.

Produced via immunoSEQ multiplex PCR; TCRdb's table is partial and in-frame only. The sample includes tens of thousands of clones, 90% to 96% of them seen just once. The V gene end was trimmed by 4 bases and the J gene end by 4 bases; junction bases not matched to a gene: 5. The CDR3 totals 17 residues. CDR1 and CDR2 from the germline V gene are SNHLY and FYNNEI. Time point reported: recipient sample about 28 days before transplant, after cytoreduction. Recipients were bled about 28 days pretransplant and at posttransplant days 30, 100, 180. For this clone: Antigen specificity is unknown.

The rearrangement links TRBV2 to TRBJ2-1; 15 bases line up with TRBD2. This sequence originates from a woman between 45 and 60 years old with acute myeloid leukemia. Some clones in this sample may be carry-over from other donors' samples. The input for sequencing was peripheral blood mononuclear cells, taken before stem cell transplant. DNA of the CDR3: TGTGCCAGCAGTGTCGGGACTAGCGGGGGGCGATACAATGAGCAGTTCTTC. Residues: CASSVGTSGGRYNEQFF.